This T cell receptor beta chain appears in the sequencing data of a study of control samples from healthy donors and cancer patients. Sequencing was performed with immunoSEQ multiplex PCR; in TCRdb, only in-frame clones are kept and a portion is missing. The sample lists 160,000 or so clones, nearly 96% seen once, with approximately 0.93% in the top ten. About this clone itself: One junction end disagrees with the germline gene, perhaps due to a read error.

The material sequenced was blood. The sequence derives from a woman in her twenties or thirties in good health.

The CDR3 DNA reads TGTGCCAGCAGCCAAGTCGACAGACTAAAAGTCTTC. Protein product: CASSQVDRLKVF. V and J are TRBV14 and TRBJ2-7; D assignment may be TRBD1 or TRBD2 (5 bases each). The germline CDR1 and CDR2 sequences are SGHDN and FVKESK. This CDR3 contains 12 residues. Combining the CDR3 with reference TRBV14 and TRBJ2-7 gives the whole variable domain EAGVTQFPSHSVIEKGQTVTLRCDPISGHDNLYWYRRVMGKEIKFLLHFVKESKQDESGMPNNRFLAERTGGTYSTLKVQPAELEDSGVYFCASSQVDRLKVFGPGTRLTVT.